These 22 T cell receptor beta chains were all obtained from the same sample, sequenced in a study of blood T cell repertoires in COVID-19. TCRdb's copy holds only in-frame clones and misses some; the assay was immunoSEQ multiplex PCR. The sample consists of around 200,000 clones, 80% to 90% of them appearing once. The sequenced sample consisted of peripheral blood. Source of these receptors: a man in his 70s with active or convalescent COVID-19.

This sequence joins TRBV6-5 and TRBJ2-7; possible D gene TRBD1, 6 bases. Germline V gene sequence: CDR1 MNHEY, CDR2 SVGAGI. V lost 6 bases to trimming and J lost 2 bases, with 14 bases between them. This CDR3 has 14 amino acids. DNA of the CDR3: TGTGCCAGCAGCAATCACAGGGCCACCTACGAGCAGTACTTC. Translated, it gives CASSNHRATYEQYF.

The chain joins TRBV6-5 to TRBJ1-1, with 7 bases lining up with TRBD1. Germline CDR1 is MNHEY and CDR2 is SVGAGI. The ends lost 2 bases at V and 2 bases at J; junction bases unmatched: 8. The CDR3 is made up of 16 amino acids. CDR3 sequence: CASSYEGARGNTEAFF. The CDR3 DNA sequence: TGTGCCAGCAGTTACGAGGGGGCCAGAGGAAACACTGAAGCTTTCTTT.

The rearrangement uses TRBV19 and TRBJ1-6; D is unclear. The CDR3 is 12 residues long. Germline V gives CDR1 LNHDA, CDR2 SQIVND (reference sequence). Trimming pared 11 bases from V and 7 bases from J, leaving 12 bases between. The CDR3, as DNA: TGTGCCCCACTGCGGCGGAATTCACCCCTCCACTTT. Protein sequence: CAPLRRNSPLHF.

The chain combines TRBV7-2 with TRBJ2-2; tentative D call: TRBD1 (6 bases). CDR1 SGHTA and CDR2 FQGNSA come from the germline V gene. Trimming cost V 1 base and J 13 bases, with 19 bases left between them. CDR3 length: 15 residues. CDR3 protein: CASSLGQAMTGPLFF. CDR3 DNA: TGTGCCAGCAGCTTAGGACAAGCTATGACAGGCCCGCTGTTTTTT.

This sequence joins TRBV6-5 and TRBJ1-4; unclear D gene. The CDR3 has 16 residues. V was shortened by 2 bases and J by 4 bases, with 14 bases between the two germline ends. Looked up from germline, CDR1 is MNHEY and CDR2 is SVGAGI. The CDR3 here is CASSYGGGMGNEKLFF. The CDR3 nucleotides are TGTGCCAGCAGTTACGGAGGCGGCATGGGTAATGAAAAACTGTTTTTT.

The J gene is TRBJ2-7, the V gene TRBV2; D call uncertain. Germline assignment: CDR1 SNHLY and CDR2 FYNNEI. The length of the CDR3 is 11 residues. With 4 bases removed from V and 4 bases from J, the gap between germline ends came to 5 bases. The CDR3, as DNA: TGTGCCAGCAGTGTATTGTACGAGCAGTACTTC. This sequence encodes CASSVLYEQYF.

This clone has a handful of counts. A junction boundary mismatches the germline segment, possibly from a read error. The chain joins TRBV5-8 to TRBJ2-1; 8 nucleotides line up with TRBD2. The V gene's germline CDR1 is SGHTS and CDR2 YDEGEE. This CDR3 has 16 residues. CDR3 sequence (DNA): TGTGCCAGCCGCTTTCTCGCGGGGGCCGGGAGGGATGAGCAGTTCTTC. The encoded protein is CASRFLAGAGRDEQFF.

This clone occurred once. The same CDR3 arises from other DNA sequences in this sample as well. CDR3 coding DNA: TGCAGCGTGGAAACAGGAACTGAAGCTTTCTTT. Translation: CSVETGTEAFF. The chain combines TRBV29-1 with TRBJ1-1, with D possibly TRBD1 on 5 matching bases. The CDR3 extends over 11 amino acids. The germline V gene has CDR1 SQVTM and CDR2 ANQGSEA. The germline V and J ends were trimmed by 6 bases and 5 bases, with 10 bases remaining between them.

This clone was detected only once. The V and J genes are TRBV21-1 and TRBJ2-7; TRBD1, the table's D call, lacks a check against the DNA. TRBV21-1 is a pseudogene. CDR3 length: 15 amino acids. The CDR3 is CASSKGEGAFYEQYF. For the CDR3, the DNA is TGTGCCAGCAGCAAAGGGGAAGGGGCCTTCTACGAGCAGTACTTC.

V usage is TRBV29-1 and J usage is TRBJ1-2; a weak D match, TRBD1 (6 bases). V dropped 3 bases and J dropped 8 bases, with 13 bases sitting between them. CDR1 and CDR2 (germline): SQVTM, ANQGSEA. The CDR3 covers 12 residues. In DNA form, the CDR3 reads TGCAGCGTTGAGTCACAGGGTAGCGGCTACACCTTC. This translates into CSVESQGSGYTF.

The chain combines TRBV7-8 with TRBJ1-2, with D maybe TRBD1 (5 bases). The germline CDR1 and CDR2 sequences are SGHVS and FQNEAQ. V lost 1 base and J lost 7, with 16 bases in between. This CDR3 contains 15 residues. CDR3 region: CASSLDRFGGGGYTF. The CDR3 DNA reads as TGTGCCAGCAGCTTAGATCGGTTTGGCGGGGGTGGCTACACCTTC.

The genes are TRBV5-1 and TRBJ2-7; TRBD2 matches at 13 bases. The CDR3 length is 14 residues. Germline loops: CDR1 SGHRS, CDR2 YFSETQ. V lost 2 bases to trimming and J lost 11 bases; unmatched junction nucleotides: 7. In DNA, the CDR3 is TGCGCCAGCAGCTTACCCGGGACTAGCGGGGAGGAGTACTTC. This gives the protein CASSLPGTSGEEYF.

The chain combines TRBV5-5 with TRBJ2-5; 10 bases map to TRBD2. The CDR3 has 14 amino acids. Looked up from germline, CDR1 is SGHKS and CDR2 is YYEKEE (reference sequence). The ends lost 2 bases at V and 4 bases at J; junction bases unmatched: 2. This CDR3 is CASSLAGGPETQYF. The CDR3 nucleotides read TGTGCCAGCAGCTTAGCGGGGGGGCCAGAGACCCAGTACTTC.

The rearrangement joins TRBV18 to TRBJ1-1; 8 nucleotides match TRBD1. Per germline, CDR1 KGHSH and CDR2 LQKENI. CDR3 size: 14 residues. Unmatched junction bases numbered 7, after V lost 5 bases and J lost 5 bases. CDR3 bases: TGTGCCAGCTCAACCCAGGGGGCAGGGACTGAAGCTTTCTTT. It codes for CASSTQGAGTEAFF.

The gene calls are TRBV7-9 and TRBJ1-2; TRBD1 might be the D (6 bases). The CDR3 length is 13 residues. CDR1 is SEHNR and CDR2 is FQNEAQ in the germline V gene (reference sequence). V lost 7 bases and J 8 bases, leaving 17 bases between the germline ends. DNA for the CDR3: TGTGCCAGCATTAACACAGGGTACGGAGGCTACACCTTC. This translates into CASINTGYGGYTF.

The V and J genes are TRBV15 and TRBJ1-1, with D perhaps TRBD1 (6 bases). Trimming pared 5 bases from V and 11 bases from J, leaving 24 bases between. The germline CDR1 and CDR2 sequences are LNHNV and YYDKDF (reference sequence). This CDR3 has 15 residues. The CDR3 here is CATSGGRGLRPEAFF. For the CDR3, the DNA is TGTGCCACCAGCGGCGGGCGGGGGCTGCGCCCCGAGGCTTTCTTT. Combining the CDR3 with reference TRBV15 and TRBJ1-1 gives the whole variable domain DAMVIQNPRYQVTQFGKPVTLSCSQTLNHNVMYWYQQKSSQAPKLLFHYYDKDFNNEADTPDNFQSRRPNTSFCFLDIRSPGLGDTAMYLCATSGGRGLRPEAFFGQGTRLTVV.

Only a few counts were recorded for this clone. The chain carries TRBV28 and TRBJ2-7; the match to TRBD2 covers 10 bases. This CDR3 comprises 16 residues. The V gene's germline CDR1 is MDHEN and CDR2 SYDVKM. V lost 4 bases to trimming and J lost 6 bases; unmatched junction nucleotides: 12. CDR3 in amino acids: CASSSGRKREGVEQYF. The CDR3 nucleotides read TGTGCCAGCAGTTCCGGCCGGAAGCGGGAGGGCGTCGAGCAGTACTTC.

CDR3 sequence: CATSRGTTGGNYGYTF. The DNA of the CDR3 is TGTGCCACCAGCAGAGGAACGACAGGGGGTAACTATGGCTACACCTTC. This chain links TRBV15 with TRBJ1-2, with 9 bases matching TRBD1. This CDR3 is built from 16 residues. Germline CDR1 is LNHNV and CDR2 is YYDKDF (reference sequence). V lost 1 base, J lost 1 base, and 4 bases stayed unmatched. Variable domain in full (rest from reference TRBV15 and TRBJ1-2): DAMVIQNPRYQVTQFGKPVTLSCSQTLNHNVMYWYQQKSSQAPKLLFHYYDKDFNNEADTPDNFQSRRPNTSFCFLDIRSPGLGDTAMYLCATSRGTTGGNYGYTFGSGTRLTVV.

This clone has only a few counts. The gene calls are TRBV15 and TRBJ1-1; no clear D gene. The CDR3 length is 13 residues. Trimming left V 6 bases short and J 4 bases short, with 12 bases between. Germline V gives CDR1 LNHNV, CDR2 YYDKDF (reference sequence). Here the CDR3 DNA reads TGTGCCACCAGACCGGGGTTCCGCACTGAAGCTTTCTTT. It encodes CATRPGFRTEAFF.

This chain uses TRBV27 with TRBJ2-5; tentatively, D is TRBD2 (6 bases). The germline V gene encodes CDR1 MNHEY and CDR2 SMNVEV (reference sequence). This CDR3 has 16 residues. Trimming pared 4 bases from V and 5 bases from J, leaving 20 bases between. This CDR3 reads CASSWGRQPTVETQYF. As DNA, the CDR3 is TGTGCCAGCAGTTGGGGGAGGCAGCCTACTGTCGAGACCCAGTACTTC.

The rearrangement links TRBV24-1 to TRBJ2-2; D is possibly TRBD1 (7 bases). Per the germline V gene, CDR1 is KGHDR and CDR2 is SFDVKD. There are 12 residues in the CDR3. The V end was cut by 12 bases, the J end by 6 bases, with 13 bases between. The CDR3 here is CAARRGAGELFF. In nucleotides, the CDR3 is TGTGCCGCACGCAGGGGGGCCGGGGAGCTGTTTTTT.

CDR3 amino acids: CASSPSVKNTEAFF. CDR3 DNA sequence: TGTGCCAGCTCACCCTCAGTGAAGAACACTGAAGCTTTCTTT. The rearrangement links TRBV18 to TRBJ1-1; no definite D call. The V end was cut by 3 bases, the J end by 1 base, with 9 bases between. Germline V gene lookup returns CDR1 KGHSH and CDR2 LQKENI. The CDR3 is 14 amino acids. Full variable domain (remainder filled in from reference TRBV18 and TRBJ1-1): NAGVMQNPRHLVRRRGQEARLRCSPMKGHSHVYWYRQLPEEGLKFMVYLQKENIIDESGMPKERFSAEFPKEGPSILRIQQVVRGDSAAYFCASSPSVKNTEAFFGQGTRLTVV.